This T cell receptor beta chain came from a study of T-cell memory formation after mild COVID-19. As for the study in general: Among the donors, TCR clusters were largely specific to each donor.

This clonotype came up a few times. TCRdb re-called the 5' RACE reads through MiXCR, storing one row per CDR3 protein. The sample yields about 560,000 distinct CDR3 sequences, under 20% seen once. Per germline, CDR1 SNHLY and CDR2 FYNNEI. CDR3 length equals 19 residues. The V end was cut by 8 bases, the J end by 0 bases, with 27 bases between. Sequencing used PBMCs or a T cell subset sorted from them (not recorded which). The clonotype was recovered from an adult woman who had mild COVID-19 (a few samples of this study predate the infection). Cell type and time point are not known. The chain combines TRBV2 with TRBJ2-3; either TRBD1 or TRBD2 may fit D (6 bases each). The CDR3, as DNA: TGTGCCAGCTCACATACTCTTCTGGGGGGCTTTACTAGCACAGATACGCAGTATTTT. Residues: CASSHTLLGGFTSTDTQYF.